Below are 7 T cell receptor beta chains sequenced from a single sample in a study of Tregs in tolerant kidney transplant recipients. Recipients received nonmyeloablative bone marrow transplants from related graft donors, with transient mixed chimerism. Measured with immunoSEQ multiplex PCR; TCRdb has only the in-frame clones, and not every one. Among 90,000 or so clones listed, roughly 93% were seen once. This specimen consisted of CD4+ T cells from blood (PBMCs), obtained 12 months after the transplant. These receptor sequences come from a human patient who received a combined kidney and bone marrow transplant. The graft donor may have contributed some T cells.

The chain employs TRBV7-3 and TRBJ2-3; perhaps TRBD1 as D (6 bases). The V end lost 5 bases, the J end lost 4 bases, and 16 bases lay between the germline ends. This CDR3 has 15 residues. Germline loops: CDR1 SGHTA, CDR2 FQGTGA. The CDR3 here is CASSTLSGAPDTQYF. CDR3 in DNA: TGTGCCAGCAGCACTCTATCAGGGGCCCCAGATACGCAGTATTTT.

In the case of this clone: The same CDR3 also results from other DNA sequences found in this sample. The chain joins TRBV19 to TRBJ1-6, with 7 bases lining up with TRBD1. The V gene end was trimmed by 1 base and the J gene end by 9 bases; junction bases not matched to a gene: 9. Germline V gene lookup returns CDR1 LNHDA and CDR2 SQIVND (reference sequence). This CDR3 is built from 16 residues. The CDR3 DNA follows: TGTGCCAGTAGTATAGGGGACAGTTCAGGAGGTTCACCCCTCCACTTT. It encodes CASSIGDSSGGSPLHF.

The rearrangement joins TRBV5-5 to TRBJ2-1; TRBD2 agrees at 7 bases. This CDR3 spans 15 amino acids. With 5 bases clipped from V and 5 bases from J, the junction kept 10 bases outside the gene matches. Per the germline V gene, CDR1 is SGHKS and CDR2 is YYEKEE (reference sequence). The CDR3 DNA follows: TGTGCCAGCAGTTTAAGCGGGGATAGCAACAATGAGCAGTTCTTC. Residues: CASSLSGDSNNEQFF.

This rearrangement joins TRBV25-1 to TRBJ2-2; the D is unclear. Looked up from germline, CDR1 is MGHDK and CDR2 is SYGVNS. The CDR3 has 15 residues. The V gene lost 1 base and the J gene lost 2 bases, with 8 bases spanning the gap. CDR3 protein: CASSEFQVNTGELFF. The CDR3 DNA is TGTGCCAGCAGTGAATTCCAGGTCAACACCGGGGAGCTGTTTTTT.

This clone was seen just once. The rearrangement joins TRBV15 to TRBJ1-5; 7 nucleotides match TRBD1. Per germline, CDR1 LNHNV and CDR2 YYDKDF (reference sequence). CDR3 length equals 20 residues. Trimming at V came to 0 bases and at J to 2 bases, leaving 16 bases not matched to a gene. In DNA, the CDR3 is TGTGCCACCAGCAGAGACCCTTGGAAACAGGGGCGGGGTGGCAATCAGCCCCAGCATTTT. Translation: CATSRDPWKQGRGGNQPQHF.

This rearrangement joins TRBV2 to TRBJ2-2, with 9 bases fitting TRBD1. Germline lookup yields CDR1 SNHLY and CDR2 FYNNEI. The CDR3 has 15 amino acids. V was clipped by 6 bases and J by 5 bases; unmatched bases: 7. Written as DNA, the CDR3 is TGTGCCAGCAGCATCGGGACAGGGTCGACCGGGGAGCTGTTTTTT. This codes for CASSIGTGSTGELFF.

The chain couples TRBV6-6 to TRBJ2-7; 9 nucleotides match TRBD1. Per germline, CDR1 MNHNY and CDR2 SVGAGI (reference sequence). With 2 bases clipped from V and 2 bases from J, the junction kept 4 bases outside the gene matches. This CDR3 is built from 15 residues. The CDR3 sequence: CASSYGQGLAYEQYF. The CDR3 DNA is TGTGCCAGCAGTTACGGACAGGGGCTAGCCTACGAGCAGTACTTC.